The T cell receptor (beta chain) described here comes from a study of blood T cell repertoires in COVID-19. Source study methods: It was from reference gene primer amplification that nucleated cell counts were estimated. TCRdb's copy holds only in-frame clones and misses some; the assay was immunoSEQ multiplex PCR. The DNA was the basis for D and trimming; V, J and clone size are from that table. The sample consists of approximately 120,000 clones, approximately 85% of them appearing once. V lost 3 bases and J 4 bases, leaving 7 bases between the germline ends. The CDR3 runs to 13 residues. The chain recombines TRBV12-3 or TRBV12-4 with TRBJ1-5; D is unclear. The sample comprised peripheral blood. The sequence was obtained from a human donor in a cohort sampled during active COVID-19. CDR3 nucleotide sequence: TGTGCCAGCAGTTTTGGGAGAAATCAGCCCCAGCATTTT. Translation: CASSFGRNQPQHF.